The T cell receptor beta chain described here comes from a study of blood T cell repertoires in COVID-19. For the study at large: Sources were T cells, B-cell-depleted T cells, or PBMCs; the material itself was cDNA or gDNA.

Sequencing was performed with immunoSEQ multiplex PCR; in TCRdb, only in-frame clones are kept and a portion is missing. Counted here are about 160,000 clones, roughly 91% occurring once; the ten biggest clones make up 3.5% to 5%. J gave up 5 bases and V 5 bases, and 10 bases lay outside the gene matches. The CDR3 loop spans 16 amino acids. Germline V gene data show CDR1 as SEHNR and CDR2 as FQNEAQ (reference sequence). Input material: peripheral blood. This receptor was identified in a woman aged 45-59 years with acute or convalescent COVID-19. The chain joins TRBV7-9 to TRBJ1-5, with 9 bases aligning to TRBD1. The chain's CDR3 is CASSQTYGDRDQPQHF. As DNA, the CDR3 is TGTGCCAGCAGCCAAACGTACGGGGACAGGGATCAGCCCCAGCATTTT.